This TCR beta chain is drawn from a study of molecular identifiers for immune sequencing clone quantification. TCRdb reprocessed the PCR reads with MiXCR, giving one entry per CDR3 protein. The sample lists tens of thousands of distinct CDR3 sequences; around a quarter were seen once. With respect to this clonotype: The antigen remains unidentified.

Sorting selected naive CD8 T cells with a CD8+CD4-CCR7+CD45RA+ phenotype. Germline CDR1 MNHNY, CDR2 SVGAGI (reference sequence). The CDR3 is 15 amino acids. The V gene lost 2 bases and the J gene lost 4 bases, with 14 bases spanning the gap. Study conclusions and caveats: Among effectors, clones above 20 RNA copies held over 97% of molecules; among naive cells, under 1%. A single cell's spiked Jurkat TCR RNA was reportedly detectable among one million naive cells.

The sequenced material came from naive CD8+ T cells from blood, with Jurkat cell RNA spiked in. Noted subset: FACS-sorted CD8+CD4-CCR7+CD45RA+ naive T cells. The origin of this receptor is a human donor in good health. Some libraries in this study had Jurkat cell RNA spiked in. V and J are TRBV6-6 and TRBJ1-2; D is uncertain. The CDR3 sequence: CASSYPDGGPYGYTF. The CDR3 coding sequence is TGTGCCAGCAGTTACCCAGACGGCGGGCCCTATGGCTACACCTTC.